These 5 T cell receptor beta chains came from one sample sequenced in a study of T-cell memory formation after mild COVID-19 (TCRdb year 2021). The library was produced with 5' RACE. These reads were obtained on an Illumina NovaSeq 6000. TCRdb reprocessing: public reads trimmed at Q25 with fastp, clones called with MiXCR, in-frame beta chains kept. Identical CDR3 protein sequences are pooled into one entry, listed with their most common genes and DNA. This sample has 380,000 or so distinct CDR3 sequences in its table, and about an eighth of those were observed once. The biggest ten clones account for around a fifth of the sample. The material sequenced was PBMCs or a T cell subset sorted from them (not recorded which). The receptor source for this set is a man aged 18 to 35 who had mild COVID-19 (a few samples of this study predate the infection). The sample titles of this study are shuffled in the database, so cell type and time point are left out; the donor was told from shared clones.

This clonotype was seen ten or more times. V is TRBV4-3 and J is TRBJ2-1; tentative D call: TRBD2 (6 bases). Germline CDR1 reads LGHNA; CDR2 reads YSLEER. The CDR3 contains 15 residues. V lost 4 bases and J lost 2, with 12 bases in between. CDR3 bases: TGCGCCAGCAGCCCAGGGACTGCCACCTACAATGAGCAGTTCTTC. It codes for CASSPGTATYNEQFF.

In its sample, this clonotype was seen a few times. The chain couples TRBV10-3 to TRBJ2-7; perhaps TRBD2 as D (5 bases). Trimming pared 4 bases from V and 0 bases from J, leaving 13 bases between. The germline gives CDR1 ENHRY, CDR2 SYGVKD. This CDR3 contains 15 residues. Here the CDR3 reads CAISAAPEGSYEQYV. The CDR3 bases are TGTGCCATCAGTGCTGCCCCCGAGGGCTCCTACGAGCAGTACGTC.

The table lists this clonotype with a few counts. V gene TRBV7-2 combines with J gene TRBJ2-2; 9 bases match TRBD2. The V gene end was trimmed by 1 base and the J gene end by 2 bases; junction bases not matched to a gene: 5. The CDR3 runs 17 residues. CDR1 and CDR2 (germline): SGHTA, FQGNSA. In nucleotides, the CDR3 is TGTGCCAGCAGCTTAGATAAGCGGGGGGTAAACACCGGGGAGCTGTTTTTT. Amino acid sequence: CASSLDKRGVNTGELFF.

The chain combines TRBV6-5 with TRBJ1-1; perhaps TRBD1 as D (6 bases). This CDR3 contains 15 residues. Germline V gives CDR1 MNHEY, CDR2 SVGAGI. V was trimmed by 7 bases and J by 0 bases, leaving 15 bases between them. The CDR3 sequence: CASIKRNRVNTEAFF. CDR3 DNA: TGTGCCAGCATCAAAAGGAACAGGGTGAACACTGAAGCTTTCTTT.

The chain is built from TRBV5-4 and TRBJ1-2; TRBD1 matches 7 bases. V shed 4 bases and J 7 bases; nucleotides not matched to a gene: 4. The CDR3 is 12 amino acids. Germline assignment: CDR1 SGHNT and CDR2 YYREEE (reference sequence). CDR3 sequence (DNA): TGTGCCAGCAGCACACAGGGGAGTGGCTACACCTTC. Its translation: CASSTQGSGYTF.